Sequencing of this T cell receptor (beta chain) was carried out in a study of pediatric ulcerative colitis. V lost 2 bases, J lost 11 bases, and 27 bases lay in between. Looked up from germline, CDR1 is SGHRS and CDR2 is YFSETQ. There are 17 residues in the CDR3. One to two pinch biopsies were taken from the rectum during colonoscopy. TCRdb's copy holds only in-frame clones and misses some; the assay was immunoSEQ multiplex PCR. The sample carries roughly 18,000 clones, roughly 80% recorded once. Sequencing was done on a sample of gut tissue. The rearrangement links TRBV5-1 to TRBJ2-3; D may be TRBD2 (5 bases). The origin of this receptor is a boy aged 5-17 years with moderate ulcerative colitis. The CDR3 loop reads CASSFGVSSRQSERQYF. The CDR3 bases are TGCGCCAGCAGCTTTGGGGTCTCTAGCCGCCAATCTGAAAGGCAGTATTTT. Full variable domain (remainder filled in from reference TRBV5-1 and TRBJ2-3): KAGVTQTPRYLIKTRGQQVTLSCSPISGHRSVSWYQQTPGQGLQFLFEYFSETQRNKGNFPGRFSGRQFSNSRSEMNVSTLELGDSALYLCASSFGVSSRQSERQYFGPGTRLTVL.